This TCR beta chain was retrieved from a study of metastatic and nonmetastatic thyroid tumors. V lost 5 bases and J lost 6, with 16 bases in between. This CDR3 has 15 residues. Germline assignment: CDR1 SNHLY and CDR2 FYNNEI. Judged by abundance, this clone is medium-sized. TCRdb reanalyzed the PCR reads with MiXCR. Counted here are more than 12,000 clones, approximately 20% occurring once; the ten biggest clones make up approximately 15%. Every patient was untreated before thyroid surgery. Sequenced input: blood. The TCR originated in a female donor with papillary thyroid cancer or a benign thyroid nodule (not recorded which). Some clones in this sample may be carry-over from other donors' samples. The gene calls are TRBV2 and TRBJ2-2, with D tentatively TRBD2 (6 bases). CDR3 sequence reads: CASSPGLERAGELFF. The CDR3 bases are TGTGCCAGCAGTCCAGGACTGGAGCGGGCCGGGGAGCTGTTTTTT.